The sequence of this T cell receptor beta chain was determined in a study of blood T cells in healthy people across ages. A second PCR of 7 to 11 cycles used a sample-barcoded 5' primer and a J-beta primer mix. One entry per CDR3 protein, called by TCRdb with MiXCR from the 5' RACE reads. Of about 1.4 million distinct CDR3 sequences in the sample, around 59% were seen once. This clonotype was picked up a small number of times. This sequence originates from a man aged 18 to 29 in good health. Sequenced material: blood.

The CDR3, as DNA: TGCAGTGCTCTGTGGGGGGTCTACAATGAGCAGTTCTTC. It is translated as CSALWGVYNEQFF. V gene TRBV20-1 combines with J gene TRBJ2-1; D is perhaps TRBD2 (6 bases). The CDR3 runs 13 residues. Looked up from germline, CDR1 is DFQATT and CDR2 is SNEGSKA (reference sequence). The ends were cut back, 5 bases at V and 3 bases at J, with 11 bases in the middle.